Included here is one T cell receptor beta chain sequence, with context. The data were obtained in a study of cytomegalovirus exposure and HLA in healthy donors. The PCR contained 60 Vbeta and 13 Jbeta primers. Measured with immunoSEQ multiplex PCR; TCRdb has only the in-frame clones, and not every one. The table has just over 150,000 clones, roughly 85% seen once. The CDR3 totals 16 residues. V was clipped by 4 bases and J by 0 bases; unmatched bases: 8. The germline CDR1 and CDR2 sequences are SGDLS and YYNGEE. Sequencing was performed on PBMCs. V and J are TRBV9 and TRBJ1-1, with 8 bases fitting TRBD1. The TCR sequence derives from a woman aged 50 to 60 in good health and CMV-seropositive. The CDR3 DNA is TGTGCCAGCAGCCCCCGACAGGGGCGCCTGAACACTGAAGCTTTCTTT. It translates to CASSPRQGRLNTEAFF.